These 26 T cell receptor beta chains share one sample of origin, sequenced in a study of cytomegalovirus exposure and HLA in healthy donors. This PCR relied on a set of 60 Vbeta primers and 13 Jbeta primers. The data were produced by immunoSEQ multiplex PCR, yet TCRdb's version contains in-frame clones alone and is incomplete. The sample lists under 150,000 clones, under 85% occurring once. The sequencing input was PBMCs. These receptors were taken from a woman aged 40 to 50 in good health and CMV-seropositive.

The J gene is TRBJ1-3, the V gene TRBV11-1; D is perhaps TRBD1 (5 bases). The CDR3 is 16 amino acids. The V gene lost 4 bases and the J gene lost 0 bases, with 13 bases spanning the gap. Germline loops: CDR1 SGHAT, CDR2 FQDESV (reference sequence). The CDR3 DNA follows: TGTGCCAGCAGCTCCCGCAGGGATAACTCTGGAAACACCATATATTTT. Translation gives CASSSRRDNSGNTIYF.

This sequence joins TRBV6-1 and TRBJ2-5; TRBD2 agrees at 7 bases. J was trimmed by 6 bases and V by 3 bases; bases with no gene match: 10. Germline lookup yields CDR1 MNHNS and CDR2 SASEGT. The CDR3 totals 15 residues. The CDR3 DNA follows: TGTGCCAGCAGTGAGCAAGCGGGGAGCATGAAGACCCAGTACTTC. Translating it yields CASSEQAGSMKTQYF.

This clone appeared a few times. V and J are TRBV28 and TRBJ1-1, with D unresolved. The V gene's germline CDR1 is MDHEN and CDR2 SYDVKM. The CDR3 sequence is 13 residues long. V lost 6 bases to trimming and J lost 11 bases, with 19 bases between them. As DNA, the CDR3 is TGTGCCAGCAGAATGGGTGGGCCCTTTCTGGCTTTCTTT. Translated, it gives CASRMGGPFLAFF.

This clone has a handful of counts. The genes are TRBV2 and TRBJ2-3, with a tentative D call TRBD2 (7 bases). This CDR3 is built from 12 residues. The ends were cut back, 7 bases at V and 6 bases at J, with 11 bases in the middle. Germline-derived CDR1 and CDR2 are SNHLY and FYNNEI. CDR3 sequence: CASNSGGDTQYF. The CDR3 nucleotides are TGTGCCAGCAATTCGGGGGGCGATACGCAGTATTTT. Filled out from reference TRBV2 and TRBJ2-3, the complete variable domain reads EPEVTQTPSHQVTQMGQEVILRCVPISNHLYFYWYRQILGQKVEFLVSFYNNEISEKSEIFDDQFSVERPDGSNFTLKIRSTKLEDSAMYFCASNSGGDTQYFGPGTRLTVL.

This clone has a handful of counts. The chain has TRBV18 and TRBJ1-2; 8 nucleotides agree with TRBD1. The ends lost 3 bases at V and 7 bases at J; junction bases unmatched: 10. Germline values: CDR1 KGHSH, CDR2 LQKENI. The CDR3 is made up of 15 amino acids. The CDR3 coding sequence is TGTGCCAGCTCACCGACAGGGGACGCGGGAAGTGGCTACACCTTC. This codes for CASSPTGDAGSGYTF.

The chain joins TRBV9 to TRBJ1-1; 7 positions match TRBD1. With V trimmed by 5 bases and J by 1 base, 5 bases remained unmatched. CDR3 length equals 14 residues. Germline V gene lookup returns CDR1 SGDLS and CDR2 YYNGEE. CDR3 protein: CASSRQGANTEAFF. The DNA of the CDR3 is TGTGCCAGCAGTAGACAGGGAGCGAACACTGAAGCTTTCTTT.

The rearrangement links TRBV5-1 to TRBJ2-1; 9 nucleotides align to TRBD1. The CDR3 has 16 residues. Germline values: CDR1 SGHRS, CDR2 YFSETQ. The trim removed 0 bases at V and 7 bases at J, leaving 8 bases unmatched. The CDR3 DNA reads TGCGCCAGCAGCTTGGACCCGGGACAGGGACTTAATGAGCAGTTCTTC. Translation gives CASSLDPGQGLNEQFF.

Remarks on this clone: This sample includes further DNA sequences coding for the same CDR3. This chain joins TRBV27 and TRBJ2-3, with D possibly being TRBD1 (6 bases). Trimming shortened V by 9 bases and J by 3 bases, and 13 bases separated the two germline ends. In germline, CDR1 is MNHEY, CDR2 SMNVEV (reference sequence). This CDR3 spans 13 amino acids. CDR3 residues: CASGQIETDTQYF. The CDR3 DNA sequence: TGTGCCAGTGGACAGATCGAGACAGATACGCAGTATTTT.

The rearrangement uses TRBV21-1 and TRBJ1-2; TRBD1, the table's D call, was not compared with the DNA. TRBV21-1 is a pseudogene segment. The CDR3 is 19 residues long. CDR3 in DNA: TGTGCCAGCAGCAAAAGGGCAGGGATGGGGCCAAGGGCTAACTATGGCTACACCTTC. It codes for CASSKRAGMGPRANYGYTF.

The J gene is TRBJ2-2, the V gene TRBV18, with a possible D match to TRBD1 (5 bases). CDR3 size: 15 residues. CDR1 is KGHSH and CDR2 is LQKENI in the germline V gene. V was cut by 4 bases and J by 4 bases, with 13 bases left in between. CDR3 loop: CASSLEGVGTGELFF. As DNA, the CDR3 is TGTGCCAGCTCACTCGAAGGGGTCGGCACCGGGGAGCTGTTTTTT.

The chain is built from TRBV30 and TRBJ2-2, with a possible D match to TRBD1 (5 bases). This CDR3 has 13 amino acids. Germline V lookup: CDR1 GTSNPN, CDR2 SVGIG (reference sequence). Trimming removed 3 bases at V and 4 bases at J, with 9 bases between. The CDR3 is CAWSPTGTGELFF. The CDR3 DNA reads as TGTGCCTGGAGCCCCACAGGCACCGGGGAGCTGTTTTTT.

The chain combines TRBV5-1 with TRBJ2-2; TRBD2 matches at 9 bases. With V trimmed by 4 bases and J by 4 bases, 8 bases remained unmatched. CDR1 and CDR2 from the germline V gene are SGHRS and YFSETQ. The length of the CDR3 is 16 residues. The CDR3 reads CASSQGAGGLTGELFF. The CDR3 bases are TGCGCCAGCAGCCAAGGAGCGGGGGGCCTCACCGGGGAGCTGTTTTTT.

This clone has just a few counts. The J gene is TRBJ1-2, the V gene TRBV19; a weak D match, TRBD1 (6 bases). CDR3 size: 13 residues. The germline V and J ends were trimmed by 7 bases and 4 bases, with 13 bases remaining between them. CDR1 is LNHDA and CDR2 is SQIVND in the germline V gene (reference sequence). CDR3 amino acids: CASTLNRVYGYTF. In nucleotides, the CDR3 is TGTGCCAGTACTCTAAACAGGGTCTATGGCTACACCTTC.

The chain carries TRBV28 and TRBJ1-2; TRBD1 matches at 7 bases. Germline loops: CDR1 MDHEN, CDR2 SYDVKM. The CDR3 sequence is 13 residues long. V was pared by 7 bases and J by 4 bases, with 6 bases of the junction left unmatched. CDR3 coding DNA: TGTGCCAGCACCCCCGGGACAGTCTATGGCTACACCTTC. The encoded protein is CASTPGTVYGYTF.

J is TRBJ1-6 and V is TRBV19, with D unresolved. Germline V gene lookup returns CDR1 LNHDA and CDR2 SQIVND (reference sequence). The CDR3 contains 15 residues. V lost 8 bases and J 0 bases, leaving 11 bases between the germline ends. The DNA of the CDR3 is TGTGCCAGTTCCGTGTCGAGCTCCTATAATTCACCCCTCCACTTT. Encoded protein: CASSVSSSYNSPLHF.

Regarding this clone: One end of the junction varies from germline; a read error may be responsible. The rearrangement joins TRBV7-9 to TRBJ2-7; D perhaps matches TRBD1 (5 bases). The CDR3 spans 12 residues. The germline V gene encodes CDR1 SEHNR and CDR2 FQNEAQ (reference sequence). The CDR3 DNA is TGTTCCAGCGCACTACAGGATAACGAGCAGTACTTC. Translating gives CSSALQDNEQYF.

This clone occurred a few times. The chain combines TRBV19 with TRBJ1-5; tentatively, D is TRBD1 (5 bases). The V gene's germline CDR1 is LNHDA and CDR2 SQIVND (reference sequence). This CDR3 is built from 13 residues. The V and J ends lost 9 bases and 0 bases respectively, with 9 bases between them. CDR3 in DNA: TGTGCCAGCCGACAGTATAGCAATCAGCCCCAGCATTTT. This sequence encodes CASRQYSNQPQHF.

The chain joins TRBV19 to TRBJ1-5, with TRBD1 matching 9 bases. With V trimmed by 9 bases and J by 2 bases, 5 bases remained unmatched. The CDR3 spans 14 residues. The germline CDR1 and CDR2 sequences are LNHDA and SQIVND (reference sequence). CDR3 in DNA: TGTGCCAGCGGCCGGGACAGGGGCAATCAGCCCCAGCATTTT. This sequence encodes CASGRDRGNQPQHF.

The rearrangement joins TRBV12-5 to TRBJ2-3; 9 nucleotides align to TRBD1. The germline CDR1 and CDR2 sequences are LGHNT and FRNRAP. The CDR3 length is 15 residues. J lost 3 bases, V lost 5 bases, and 6 bases had no gene match. The CDR3 here is CASGPGTGRTDTQYF. The CDR3 DNA is TGTGCTAGTGGTCCCGGGACAGGGAGGACAGATACGCAGTATTTT.

This chain connects TRBV7-7 to TRBJ2-5; 8 nucleotides match TRBD2. V shed 5 bases, J shed 5 bases, and the junction held 10 bases outside the gene matches. The CDR3 is made up of 15 amino acids. Per germline, CDR1 SSHAT and CDR2 FNYEAQ (reference sequence). The CDR3 loop reads CASSPVRGAQETQYF. The DNA for the CDR3 is TGTGCCAGCAGCCCTGTGCGGGGGGCGCAGGAGACCCAGTACTTC. The full variable domain, in which reference TRBV7-7 and TRBJ2-5 provide the parts outside the CDR3, is GAGVSQSPRYKVTKRGQDVTLRCDPISSHATLYWYQQALGQGPEFLTYFNYEAQPDKSGLPSDRFSAERPEGSISTLTIQRTEQRDSAMYRCASSPVRGAQETQYFGPGTRLLVL.

The chain couples TRBV29-1 to TRBJ1-1; tentatively, D is TRBD1 (5 bases). Germline V lookup: CDR1 SQVTM, CDR2 ANQGSEA. CDR3 length: 13 amino acids. V dropped 4 bases and J dropped 5 bases, with 14 bases sitting between them. The CDR3 DNA reads TGCAGCGTTGTCGGGTCGGGGGGGACTGAAGCTTTCTTT. This translates into CSVVGSGGTEAFF.

The V gene is TRBV7-7, the J gene TRBJ2-2; 8 positions agree with TRBD2. Germline V lookup: CDR1 SSHAT, CDR2 FNYEAQ (reference sequence). The CDR3 spans 16 residues. V was clipped by 5 bases and J by 5 bases; unmatched bases: 10. CDR3 amino acids: CASSPSPGGGTGELFF. Here the CDR3 DNA reads TGTGCCAGCAGCCCCTCCCCCGGGGGGGGTACCGGGGAGCTGTTTTTT.

The table lists this clone with a few counts. The chain links TRBV6-6 to TRBJ1-4; 11 bases are a match to TRBD1. J was trimmed by 7 bases and V by 4 bases; bases with no gene match: 5. The CDR3 is made up of 15 amino acids. The germline V gene encodes CDR1 MNHNY and CDR2 SVGAGI (reference sequence). For the CDR3, the DNA is TGTGCCAGCAGTTGGACAGGGGGCGCGGGTGAAAAACTGTTTTTT. Amino acid sequence: CASSWTGGAGEKLFF.

Notes on this clone: Other nucleotide sequences from this sample produce the same CDR3. J is TRBJ2-3 and V is TRBV5-1, with TRBD2 matching over 9 bases. The CDR3 loop spans 15 amino acids. The V gene end was trimmed by 2 bases and the J gene end by 2 bases; junction bases not matched to a gene: 3. Germline loops: CDR1 SGHRS, CDR2 YFSETQ. CDR3 DNA: TGCGCCAGCAGCTTAGCGGGGGGAGTCACAGATACGCAGTATTTT. The encoded protein is CASSLAGGVTDTQYF.

CDR3 coding DNA: TGTGCCAGCAGCGCGCGGGGGGGCTTAGATACGCAGTATTTT. Protein: CASSARGGLDTQYF. V gene TRBV9 combines with J gene TRBJ2-3; 9 positions match TRBD2. The V segment lost 3 bases and the J segment 5 bases; nucleotides outside the gene matches: 4. CDR1 and CDR2 (germline): SGDLS, YYNGEE. The CDR3 loop spans 14 amino acids.

The CDR3 here is CASSLKGIQETQYF. CDR3 DNA sequence: TGTGCCAGCAGCTTAAAGGGGATCCAAGAGACCCAGTACTTC. The J gene is TRBJ2-5, the V gene TRBV7-9; D is perhaps TRBD1 (5 bases). This CDR3 has 14 amino acids. In germline, CDR1 is SEHNR, CDR2 FQNEAQ (reference sequence). The V end lost 2 bases, the J end lost 1 base, and 8 bases lay between the germline ends.